This T cell receptor beta chain was retrieved from a study of OX40 agonist ivuxolimab in advanced cancers. On the study more broadly: Patients undergoing dose escalation presented with hepatocellular carcinoma, melanoma, renal cell or head and neck cancer. With a range of 23 to 79, age averaged approximately 60 years, and 65% to 90% were male.

TCRdb keeps only in-frame clones here, not all; method: immunoSEQ multiplex PCR. Found here are some 35,000 clones, over 70% of them singletons; the top ten hold 32%. This clone was picked up a small number of times. Germline CDR1 WNHNN, CDR2 SYGVQD (reference sequence). Trimming removed 0 bases from V and 4 bases from J, with 6 bases in between. This CDR3 has 13 amino acids. This material consisted of CD4+ or CD8+ T cells sorted from blood, taken in a trial of the OX40 agonist ivuxolimab. The gene calls are TRBV10-1 and TRBJ1-2; D ambiguous. This receptor was obtained from an adult with an advanced solid tumor such as melanoma, head and neck, liver or kidney cancer. In DNA, the CDR3 is TGCGCCAGCAGTGAGTCGGGGAGCTATGGCTACACCTTC. Its translation is CASSESGSYGYTF.